A single sample is the source of the 7 T cell receptor beta chains below, sequenced in a study of blood T cell repertoires in COVID-19. Profiled with immunoSEQ multiplex PCR; TCRdb holds only in-frame clones, not every one. The data show 150,000 to 200,000 clones, with 65% to 85% seen just once and approximately 11% held by the top ten. Sequencing was done on a sample of peripheral blood. The receptors derive from a man in his 60s with active or convalescent COVID-19.

This sequence joins TRBV25-1 and TRBJ1-2; 8 nucleotides line up with TRBD1. The CDR3 runs to 15 residues. V shed 2 bases, J shed 7 bases, and the junction held 9 bases outside the gene matches. Germline V gene sequence: CDR1 MGHDK, CDR2 SYGVNS. In DNA, the CDR3 is TGTGCCAGCAGTGAACGACTACAGGGGGTCGGTGGCTACACCTTC. It specifies CASSERLQGVGGYTF.

The CDR3 region is CASSLGVKTGMEETQYF. DNA of the CDR3: TGTGCCAGCAGCTTGGGAGTCAAAACAGGCATGGAGGAGACCCAGTACTTC. The chain couples TRBV5-4 to TRBJ2-5, with D possibly being TRBD1 (5 bases). Trimming pared 0 bases from V and 5 bases from J, leaving 20 bases between. This CDR3 has 17 residues. Germline V gives CDR1 SGHNT, CDR2 YYREEE (reference sequence).

This chain links TRBV5-1 with TRBJ2-7, with D perhaps TRBD1 (6 bases). The CDR3 has 15 amino acids. V was clipped by 0 bases and J by 3 bases, with 13 bases between them. Germline CDR1 and CDR2: SGHRS and YFSETQ. In DNA, the CDR3 is TGCGCCAGCAGCTTGGAACAGGGAATCTACTACGAGCAGTACTTC. As protein: CASSLEQGIYYEQYF.

This chain joins TRBV28 and TRBJ1-1; 8 nucleotides align to TRBD1. V lost 3 bases to trimming and J lost 11 bases; unmatched junction nucleotides: 11. This CDR3 is 14 amino acids long. Germline-derived CDR1 and CDR2 are MDHEN and SYDVKM. The CDR3 region has the DNA TGTGCCAGCAGTTTCCTCGGTCAGGGGGCGCGGGCTTTCTTT. As protein: CASSFLGQGARAFF.

J is TRBJ1-6 and V is TRBV11-2, with TRBD1 matching over 8 bases. There are 14 residues in the CDR3. The V gene end was trimmed by 3 bases and the J gene end by 8 bases; junction bases not matched to a gene: 3. Looked up from germline, CDR1 is SGHAT and CDR2 is FQNNGV. The CDR3 bases are TGTGCCAGCAGCTTGACGGACAGGGATTCACCCCTCCACTTT. It codes for CASSLTDRDSPLHF.

The V call is TRBV18, the J call TRBJ2-1; D possibly corresponds to TRBD1 (7 bases). Trimming shortened V by 3 bases and J by 6 bases, and 12 bases separated the two germline ends. Germline V CDR1 and CDR2: KGHSH, LQKENI. There are 14 residues in the CDR3. CDR3: CASSPRGQFNEQFF. The CDR3 nucleotides read TGTGCCAGCTCACCGCGGGGACAGTTCAATGAGCAGTTCTTC.

The rearrangement joins TRBV18 to TRBJ1-1; D is possibly TRBD1 (6 bases). The germline V gene encodes CDR1 KGHSH and CDR2 LQKENI. V was clipped by 6 bases and J by 5 bases, with 13 bases between them. The CDR3 has 13 residues. The CDR3 loop reads CASSQYRETEAFF. The DNA for the CDR3 is TGTGCCAGCTCCCAATACAGGGAGACTGAAGCTTTCTTT.